The present TCR beta chain was sequenced within a study of Graves' ophthalmopathy and Graves' hyperthyroidism. Using RNA transcripts, the TCR beta CDR3 regions were amplified. RT-PCR was first run with HTBI primers, then multiplex PCR in a second round. One entry per CDR3 protein results from TCRdb running MiXCR on the multiplex PCR reads. The repertoire holds over a million distinct CDR3 sequences, roughly two fifths seen once, with roughly 10% in the top ten. The study excluded patients with other autoimmune diseases, uncontrolled infections, pregnancy or lactation. Whole-study findings and limits: Detection in blood was also observed for most expanded thyroid clonotypes above 0.001 frequency.

This clonotype was counted ten times or more. Its antigen is still unknown. V shed 3 bases and J shed 2 bases, with 7 bases lying between them. This CDR3 contains 13 residues. CDR1 is ENHRY and CDR2 is SYGVKD in the germline V gene. This TCR was sampled from an adult man with Graves' hyperthyroidism. This rearrangement joins TRBV10-3 to TRBJ1-1, with D perhaps matching TRBD1 (5 bases). What was sequenced was peripheral blood or thyroid tissue (not recorded which). CDR3 in amino acids: CAISDQGNTEAFF. The CDR3 DNA reads TGTGCCATCAGTGACCAGGGAAACACTGAAGCTTTCTTT.